This T cell receptor beta chain was captured in a study of T cells in narcolepsy (dated by TCRdb to the late 2010s). For the study in its entirety: Patients with narcolepsy type 1 or type 2 (NT1, NT2) were enrolled in the study together with healthy control donors. The study used TCR Vbeta sequencing to track clonotypes in blood and CSF while looking for autoreactive T cells in narcolepsy patients that target self-antigens of hypocretin neurons (hypocretin, TRIB2).

Libraries were constructed by the immunoSEQ multiplex PCR assay. TCRdb took over this immuneACCESS table, retaining in-frame rearrangements with V and J assigned. Such tables are incomplete; in checked studies, under half of the missing clones stem from an unresolved V gene, and the remainder is unexplained. Here the sample has some 32,000 clones; under 85% occur a single time. The biggest ten clones account for around 3.7% of the sample. As for this clone: Its antigen remains unidentified. Base qualities are not provided; no much larger clone lies one nucleotide away.

For TCR Vbeta sequencing, memory CD4+ T cells were sorted ex vivo from the peripheral blood of both healthy controls and narcolepsy patients. The CDR3 holds 12 amino acids from the cysteine to the phenylalanine. Kept here is only the CDR3 DNA, which spans 36 bases and is read in frame from base 1. Per the germline V gene, SGHRS is the CDR1 and YFSETQ is the CDR2. Trimming takes 4 bases from V and 4 bases from J, and the germline ends sit 9 bases apart. Overall study results and their limits: In plots comparing CSF and blood CD4+ T cell clonotypes from the same patient, HCRT-specific and TRIB2-specific autoreactive clonotypes were highlighted. According to the report, autoreactive clonotypes were detected serially in the blood of the same patients and of different patients, but not in healthy controls. No sequences matching autoreactive T cell clones were contained in some blood memory CD4+ repertoires from patients and controls. Patients and controls had similar numbers of sequenced blood memory CD4+ clonotypes, with averages of some 40,000 in patients and some 33,000 in controls.

This receptor was taken from a human donor in good health. Source material: memory (CD45RA-) CD4+ T cells from blood. Explained via the paper, the cell subset or site label denotes: memory T cells sorted ex vivo from peripheral blood. The chain uses TRBV5-1 and TRBJ2-7; the D gene remains uncertain. The CDR3 amino acid sequence is: CASSESAYEQYF. The bases read TGCGCCAGCAGCGAGTCTGCGTACGAGCAGTACTTC.